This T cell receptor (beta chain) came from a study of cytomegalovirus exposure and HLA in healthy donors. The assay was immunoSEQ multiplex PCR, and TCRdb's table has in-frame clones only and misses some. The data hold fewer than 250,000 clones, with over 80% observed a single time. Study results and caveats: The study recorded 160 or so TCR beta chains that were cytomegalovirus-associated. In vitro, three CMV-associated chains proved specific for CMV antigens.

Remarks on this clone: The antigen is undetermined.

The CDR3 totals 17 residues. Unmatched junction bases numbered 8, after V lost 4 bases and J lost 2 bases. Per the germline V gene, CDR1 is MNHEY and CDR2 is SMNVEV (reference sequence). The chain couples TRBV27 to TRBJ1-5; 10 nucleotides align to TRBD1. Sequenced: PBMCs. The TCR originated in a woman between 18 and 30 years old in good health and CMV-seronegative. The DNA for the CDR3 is TGTGCCAGCAGTTCGGGGACAGGGGCTTTCCGCAATCAGCCCCAGCATTTT. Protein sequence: CASSSGTGAFRNQPQHF.